Presented here are 30 T cell receptor beta chains from one specimen sequenced in a study of beta chain features in type 1 diabetes. Expressed TCRB transcripts were sequenced after all isolated RNA was converted to cDNA. Clones were read by immunoSEQ multiplex PCR, and TCRdb kept only the in-frame ones, dropping some. The table records approximately 340,000 clones, over 12% of them present only once. The source material was naive CD4+ T cells from blood. Every receptor here comes from a woman aged 18-35 years in good health.

Concerning this clone itself: Other DNA sequences within the sample encode an identical CDR3. This rearrangement joins TRBV29-1 to TRBJ2-3, with D possibly being TRBD2 (5 bases). Germline V CDR1 and CDR2: SQVTM, ANQGSEA. V was trimmed by 4 bases and J by 0 bases, leaving 11 bases between them. This CDR3 has 14 residues. The CDR3 spells CSVGRRLSTDTQYF. The CDR3 region has the DNA TGCAGCGTTGGGAGGCGTTTGAGCACAGATACGCAGTATTTT.

This clone has more than one count but fewer than ten. This sequence joins TRBV4-1 and TRBJ2-7, with D possibly TRBD1 on 6 matching bases. The V gene's germline CDR1 is MGHRA and CDR2 YSYEKL. V lost 2 bases, J lost 6 bases, and 11 bases lay in between. This CDR3 has 13 residues. This CDR3 reads CASSQPNRAEQYF. The DNA for the CDR3 is TGCGCCAGCAGCCAACCCAACAGGGCCGAGCAGTACTTC.

A few counts support this clone. The chain has TRBV6-5 and TRBJ1-1; D possibly corresponds to TRBD1 (5 bases). Trimming took 6 bases from V and 0 from J, leaving 8 bases between them. The V gene's germline CDR1 is MNHEY and CDR2 SVGAGI. CDR3 size: 13 residues. CDR3 loop: CASRKQVNTEAFF. The DNA of the CDR3 is TGTGCCAGCAGGAAACAGGTGAACACTGAAGCTTTCTTT.

This clone has more than one count but fewer than ten. The chain couples TRBV27 to TRBJ2-1; the D gene is possibly TRBD2 (5 bases). CDR3 length: 13 amino acids. Germline V gives CDR1 MNHEY, CDR2 SMNVEV (reference sequence). The germline V and J ends were trimmed by 0 bases and 9 bases, with 9 bases remaining between them. CDR3 region: CASSLSRDTEQFF. The CDR3 nucleotides read TGTGCCAGCAGTTTATCGAGGGATACTGAGCAGTTCTTC.

This clone turned up a few times. The chain joins TRBV25-1 to TRBJ2-5; D perhaps matches TRBD1 (8 bases). Trimming removed 5 bases at V and 3 bases at J, with 13 bases between. The germline V gene has CDR1 MGHDK and CDR2 SYGVNS. CDR3 length: 14 amino acids. The CDR3 region has the DNA TGTGCCAGCAGTCGTACAGGGGGGGAAGAGACCCAGTACTTC. Protein product: CASSRTGGEETQYF.

The chain is built from TRBV5-4 and TRBJ1-1; 7 nucleotides agree with TRBD1. The germline V gene has CDR1 SGHNT and CDR2 YYREEE (reference sequence). This CDR3 region has 16 residues. After removal of 5 bases from V and 1 base from J, the junction contained 11 bases not matched to a gene. The DNA of the CDR3 is TGTGCCAGCAGGCGTACAGGGGATTATAGGAACACTGAAGCTTTCTTT. This codes for CASRRTGDYRNTEAFF. Full variable domain (rest looked up from reference TRBV5-4 and TRBJ1-1): ETGVTQSPTHLIKTRGQQVTLRCSSQSGHNTVSWYQQALGQGPQFIFQYYREEENGRGNFPPRFSGLQFPNYSSELNVNALELDDSALYLCASRRTGDYRNTEAFFGQGTRLTVV.

The chain links TRBV7-2 to TRBJ2-1; 8 bases align to TRBD1. CDR1 is SGHTA, CDR2 FQGNSA, per germline. V trimming: 4 bases; J trimming: 2 bases; junction bases outside the gene matches: 1. This CDR3 comprises 14 residues. CDR3 amino acids: CASSSGQAYNEQFF. CDR3 DNA: TGTGCCAGCAGCTCGGGACAGGCCTACAATGAGCAGTTCTTC.

This clone was seen more than once but under ten times. Germline and junction disagree at one end, which may indicate a read error. This chain joins TRBV6-1 and TRBJ2-7, with D tentatively TRBD1 (5 bases). The CDR3 totals 11 residues. CDR1 is MNHNS, CDR2 SASEGT, per germline. In DNA form, the CDR3 reads TGTGCCGGCAGACAGATCTACGAGCAGTACTTC. This encodes CAGRQIYEQYF.

The chain has TRBV5-1 and TRBJ2-5; D is perhaps TRBD1 (6 bases). Germline values: CDR1 SGHRS, CDR2 YFSETQ. The CDR3 loop spans 15 amino acids. Deletions cut 4 bases from V and 2 bases from J, with 15 bases between. As DNA, the CDR3 is TGCGCCAGCAGCCCGATACAGGGCCCGCAAGAGACCCAGTACTTC. Translating gives CASSPIQGPQETQYF.

The rearrangement joins TRBV28 to TRBJ2-5; TRBD2 agrees at 13 bases. Per germline, CDR1 MDHEN and CDR2 SYDVKM. V trimming: 5 bases; J trimming: 5 bases; junction bases outside the gene matches: 8. The CDR3 covers 16 residues. CDR3 protein: CASSPSQGLAGETQYF. DNA for the CDR3: TGTGCCAGCAGTCCCTCCCAGGGACTAGCGGGGGAGACCCAGTACTTC.

In this sample, this clone turned up a few times. The chain carries TRBV4-1 and TRBJ2-7; the match to TRBD2 covers 9 bases. The CDR3 spans 16 residues. After removal of 4 bases from V and 6 bases from J, the junction contained 13 bases not matched to a gene. In germline, CDR1 is MGHRA, CDR2 YSYEKL. CDR3 sequence reads: CASSPGTSRAISEQYF. CDR3 DNA: TGCGCCAGCAGCCCGGGGACTAGCAGGGCTATAAGCGAGCAGTACTTC.

The chain joins TRBV5-6 to TRBJ2-7; 16 nucleotides agree with TRBD2. Germline V gives CDR1 SGHDT, CDR2 YYEEEE. This CDR3 is built from 17 residues. V was pared by 4 bases and J by 4 bases, with 8 bases of the junction left unmatched. This CDR3 is CASSDGTSGRGSYEQYF. The CDR3 region has the DNA TGTGCCAGCAGCGACGGGACTAGCGGGAGGGGGTCATACGAGCAGTACTTC.

The rearrangement joins TRBV11-1 to TRBJ2-5; 10 nucleotides align to TRBD2. Germline V gene sequence: CDR1 SGHAT, CDR2 FQDESV (reference sequence). CDR3 length: 16 residues. Unmatched junction bases numbered 10, after V lost 4 bases and J lost 5 bases. The CDR3 DNA is TGTGCCAGCAGCTCAAGATCAGCGGGAGGGGTGGAGACCCAGTACTTC. Encoded protein: CASSSRSAGGVETQYF.

The V gene is TRBV19, the J gene TRBJ2-7, with 9 bases matching TRBD1. Per germline, CDR1 LNHDA and CDR2 SQIVND (reference sequence). V shed 3 bases and J 3 bases; nucleotides not matched to a gene: 3. CDR3 size: 14 residues. The CDR3 loop is CASSISGQGYEQYF. The CDR3 DNA sequence: TGTGCCAGTAGTATCTCGGGACAGGGCTACGAGCAGTACTTC. The whole variable domain, filled in from reference TRBV19 and TRBJ2-7, reads DGGITQSPKYLFRKEGQNVTLSCEQNLNHDAMYWYRQDPGQGLRLIYYSQIVNDFQKGDIAEGYSVSREKKESFPLTVTSAQKNPTAFYLCASSISGQGYEQYFGPGTRLTVT.

This clone was detected only a few times. J is TRBJ2-7 and V is TRBV30, with TRBD1 identical over 10 bases. After removal of 8 bases from V and 5 bases from J, the junction contained 9 bases not matched to a gene. This CDR3 contains 13 residues. From germline, CDR1 is GTSNPN and CDR2 SVGIG (reference sequence). In nucleotides, the CDR3 is TGTGCCCTGGGCGGGACAGGGGTTAACGAGCAGTACTTC. This encodes CALGGTGVNEQYF.

The table lists this clone with a few counts. The chain is built from TRBV10-3 and TRBJ2-3; possible D gene TRBD2, 6 bases. From germline, CDR1 is ENHRY and CDR2 SYGVKD. V lost 7 bases and J lost 6, with 11 bases in between. The CDR3 consists of 12 residues. The CDR3 region is CAITGTLDTQYF. CDR3 bases: TGTGCCATCACCGGGACTCTTGATACGCAGTATTTT.

This clone has a handful of counts. The V call is TRBV7-9, the J call TRBJ1-1; a possible D gene is TRBD1 (6 bases). CDR3 length: 16 residues. From germline, CDR1 is SEHNR and CDR2 FQNEAQ (reference sequence). V dropped 0 bases and J dropped 1 base, with 12 bases sitting between them. This chain's CDR3 is CASSLARTERNTEAFF. DNA for the CDR3: TGTGCCAGCAGCTTAGCCCGGACAGAGAGGAACACTGAAGCTTTCTTT.

V gene TRBV9 combines with J gene TRBJ2-3, with D tentatively TRBD1 (6 bases). Germline-derived CDR1 and CDR2 are SGDLS and YYNGEE. Trimming stripped 1 base from V and 4 bases from J, with 19 bases between. The CDR3 spans 17 residues. CDR3 sequence reads: CASSVLPRTDKADTQYF. CDR3 coding DNA: TGTGCCAGCAGCGTACTCCCCCGGACAGATAAGGCAGATACGCAGTATTTT. Using reference TRBV9 and TRBJ2-3 for the parts outside the CDR3, the full variable domain is DSGVTQTPKHLITATGQRVTLRCSPRSGDLSVYWYQQSLDQGLQFLIQYYNGEERAKGNILERFSAQQFPDLHSELNLSSLELGDSALYFCASSVLPRTDKADTQYFGPGTRLTVL.

This clone turned up a few times. The J gene is TRBJ2-5, the V gene TRBV4-1; TRBD1 is a possible D gene (6 bases). Trimming removed 0 bases from V and 2 bases from J, with 10 bases in between. Germline V gene sequence: CDR1 MGHRA, CDR2 YSYEKL. The CDR3 runs 15 residues. CDR3 region: CASSQDPTGQETQYF. DNA of the CDR3: TGCGCCAGCAGCCAAGATCCTACAGGGCAAGAGACCCAGTACTTC.

The V and J genes are TRBV28 and TRBJ2-5; 7 bases align to TRBD1. CDR3 length: 14 residues. Germline-derived CDR1 and CDR2 are MDHEN and SYDVKM. After removal of 8 bases from V and 2 bases from J, the junction contained 8 bases not matched to a gene. CDR3 sequence (DNA): TGTGCCAGCGGAAAGGGACAGCTACAAGAGACCCAGTACTTC. This gives the protein CASGKGQLQETQYF.

J is TRBJ1-1 and V is TRBV29-1; D might be TRBD1 (6 bases). This CDR3 is built from 11 residues. The V end was cut by 6 bases, the J end by 6 bases, with 11 bases between. The germline V gene encodes CDR1 SQVTM and CDR2 ANQGSEA. In nucleotides, the CDR3 is TGCAGCGTCTATGACAGGCCTGAAGCTTTCTTT. Its translation: CSVYDRPEAFF.

There are a few counts of this clone. This chain links TRBV7-9 with TRBJ2-1, with 11 bases identical to TRBD2. The CDR3 spans 16 residues. Trimming at V came to 3 bases and at J to 2 bases, leaving 3 bases not matched to a gene. Germline V CDR1 and CDR2: SEHNR, FQNEAQ (reference sequence). The CDR3 DNA reads TGTGCCAGCAGCTTCACTAGCGGGAGAGCCTACAATGAGCAGTTCTTC. Translating it yields CASSFTSGRAYNEQFF. Supplemented by reference TRBV7-9 and TRBJ2-1, the full variable domain reads DTGVSQNPRHKITKRGQNVTFRCDPISEHNRLYWYRQTLGQGPEFLTYFQNEAQLEKSRLLSDRFSAERPKGSFSTLEIQRTEQGDSAMYLCASSFTSGRAYNEQFFGPGTRLTVL.

The V and J genes are TRBV28 and TRBJ2-7, with 7 nucleotides matching TRBD1. CDR1 and CDR2 from the germline V gene are MDHEN and SYDVKM. CDR3 length equals 15 residues. V shed 6 bases and J 0 bases; nucleotides not matched to a gene: 8. CDR3 loop: CASSRGGEGSYEQYF. The CDR3, as DNA: TGTGCCAGCAGCAGAGGGGGCGAGGGCTCCTACGAGCAGTACTTC.

This clone was counted between two and nine times. The V call is TRBV5-1, the J call TRBJ2-5; no firm D call. Germline values: CDR1 SGHRS, CDR2 YFSETQ. V shed 0 bases and J shed 2 bases, with 14 bases lying between them. The CDR3 sequence is 16 residues long. Here the CDR3 reads CASSLGVSRQQETQYF. The CDR3 nucleotides are TGCGCCAGCAGCTTGGGAGTGAGCAGACAACAAGAGACCCAGTACTTC.

This clone was seen a handful of times. This CDR3 is CASSSAAQETQYF. The DNA for the CDR3 is TGTGCCAGCAGCTCTGCGGCCCAAGAGACCCAGTACTTC. The gene calls are TRBV7-9 and TRBJ2-5, with unresolved D. Deletions cut 4 bases from V and 1 base from J, with 7 bases between. Germline V CDR1 and CDR2: SEHNR, FQNEAQ (reference sequence). The length of the CDR3 is 13 residues.

This clone was seen a few times. J is TRBJ1-5 and V is TRBV30; D might be TRBD1 (5 bases). The CDR3 is made up of 11 amino acids. CDR1 and CDR2 from the germline V gene are GTSNPN and SVGIG (reference sequence). V dropped 0 bases and J dropped 9 bases, with 6 bases sitting between them. The CDR3 DNA follows: TGTGCCTGGAGTGTAACAGGGCCCCAGCATTTT. Protein product: CAWSVTGPQHF.

The chain recombines TRBV5-1 with TRBJ1-4; no clear D. CDR1 and CDR2 from the germline V gene are SGHRS and YFSETQ. The CDR3 totals 13 residues. With 0 bases removed from V and 6 bases from J, the gap between germline ends came to 6 bases. The CDR3 coding sequence is TGCGCCAGCAGCTTGGGTCTTGATGAAAAACTGTTTTTT. It specifies CASSLGLDEKLFF.

The rearrangement links TRBV5-1 to TRBJ2-2; TRBD2 matches 8 bases. Germline trimming cut 0 bases from V and 7 bases from J; bases unmatched to any gene: 8. Germline assignment: CDR1 SGHRS and CDR2 YFSETQ. The CDR3 contains 16 residues. CDR3 nucleotides: TGCGCCAGCAGCTTGGAAGCGGGAGAGTATTTCGGGGAGCTGTTTTTT. Translation gives CASSLEAGEYFGELFF.

This clone was counted a few times. The V gene is TRBV29-1, the J gene TRBJ1-4; D might be TRBD1 (5 bases). V dropped 3 bases and J dropped 5 bases, with 10 bases sitting between them. This CDR3 contains 13 residues. Germline CDR1 is SQVTM and CDR2 is ANQGSEA. The CDR3 DNA reads TGCAGCGTTGAGAGACAGCTAAATGAAAAACTGTTTTTT. The encoded protein is CSVERQLNEKLFF.

The chain uses TRBV9 and TRBJ2-3, with 10 bases lining up with TRBD2. The CDR3 is made up of 16 amino acids. The trim removed 3 bases at V and 5 bases at J, leaving 9 bases unmatched. Germline V gives CDR1 SGDLS, CDR2 YYNGEE. CDR3: CASSEVLAGEGDTQYF. The CDR3 coding sequence is TGTGCCAGCAGCGAGGTTCTAGCGGGAGAGGGAGATACGCAGTATTTT.